This T cell receptor beta chain stems from a study of blood T cell repertoires in COVID-19. For the study at large: The cDNA or gDNA used as material had been derived from T cells, B-cell-depleted T cells, or PBMCs.

In the original analysis: Estimation of nucleated cell counts was performed using reference gene primer amplification. Libraries were prepared by immunoSEQ multiplex PCR; TCRdb keeps only in-frame clonotypes and omits some of them. The DNA gave D and trimming, while V, J and clone size come from that table. The profile shows approximately 280,000 clones, about 89% of them singletons. The CDR3 totals 13 residues. V was trimmed by 4 bases and J by 4 bases, leaving 7 bases between them. The germline V gene has CDR1 LGHDT and CDR2 YNNKEL (reference sequence). This TCR derives from a man aged 35 to 55 with acute or convalescent COVID-19. The rearrangement uses TRBV3-1 (or the pseudogene TRBV3-2) and TRBJ2-2, with D tentatively TRBD1 (5 bases). The sample consisted of peripheral blood. CDR3 amino acids: CASSLGATGELFF. CDR3 coding DNA: TGTGCCAGCAGCCTTGGGGCCACCGGGGAGCTGTTTTTT.